Given below is one T cell receptor beta chain in context. Its antigen remains unknown. V gave up 9 bases and J gave up 5 bases, with 19 bases separating them. There are 14 residues in the CDR3. Germline V CDR1 and CDR2: SNHLY, FYNNEI. The sample originates from a study of CD8+CD57+ T cells in acquired aplastic anemia. The wider study: Recorded DNA amounts for sorted CD4+ and CD8+ cells had an average of 3.2 ug. Study conclusions and caveats: Some 29 shared CD8+ CDR3s appeared highly expressed within patients' immunodominant clones. Patients and controls were not found to differ significantly in CD8+ Simpson's diversity.

The template for TCR beta VDJ and CDR3 sequence profiling was genomic DNA. TCRdb recomputed calls from the reads with MiXCR, one row per CDR3 protein. The table lists approximately 300,000 distinct CDR3 sequences, 56% of them singletons, with 1.3% in the top ten. CD8+CD57+ cell expansion had been shown by flow cytometry in patients chosen for sequencing. The sequence came from a human donor with aplastic anemia. The V and J genes are TRBV2 and TRBJ1-2; a weak D match, TRBD1 (5 bases). Sequenced sample: sorted CD4+, CD8+, or CD8+CD57+ T cells (not recorded which) from PBMCs. CDR3 loop: CASSLAGAPYGYTF. In nucleotides, the CDR3 is TGTGCCAGTAGTCTTGCCGGGGCACCTTATGGCTACACCTTC.